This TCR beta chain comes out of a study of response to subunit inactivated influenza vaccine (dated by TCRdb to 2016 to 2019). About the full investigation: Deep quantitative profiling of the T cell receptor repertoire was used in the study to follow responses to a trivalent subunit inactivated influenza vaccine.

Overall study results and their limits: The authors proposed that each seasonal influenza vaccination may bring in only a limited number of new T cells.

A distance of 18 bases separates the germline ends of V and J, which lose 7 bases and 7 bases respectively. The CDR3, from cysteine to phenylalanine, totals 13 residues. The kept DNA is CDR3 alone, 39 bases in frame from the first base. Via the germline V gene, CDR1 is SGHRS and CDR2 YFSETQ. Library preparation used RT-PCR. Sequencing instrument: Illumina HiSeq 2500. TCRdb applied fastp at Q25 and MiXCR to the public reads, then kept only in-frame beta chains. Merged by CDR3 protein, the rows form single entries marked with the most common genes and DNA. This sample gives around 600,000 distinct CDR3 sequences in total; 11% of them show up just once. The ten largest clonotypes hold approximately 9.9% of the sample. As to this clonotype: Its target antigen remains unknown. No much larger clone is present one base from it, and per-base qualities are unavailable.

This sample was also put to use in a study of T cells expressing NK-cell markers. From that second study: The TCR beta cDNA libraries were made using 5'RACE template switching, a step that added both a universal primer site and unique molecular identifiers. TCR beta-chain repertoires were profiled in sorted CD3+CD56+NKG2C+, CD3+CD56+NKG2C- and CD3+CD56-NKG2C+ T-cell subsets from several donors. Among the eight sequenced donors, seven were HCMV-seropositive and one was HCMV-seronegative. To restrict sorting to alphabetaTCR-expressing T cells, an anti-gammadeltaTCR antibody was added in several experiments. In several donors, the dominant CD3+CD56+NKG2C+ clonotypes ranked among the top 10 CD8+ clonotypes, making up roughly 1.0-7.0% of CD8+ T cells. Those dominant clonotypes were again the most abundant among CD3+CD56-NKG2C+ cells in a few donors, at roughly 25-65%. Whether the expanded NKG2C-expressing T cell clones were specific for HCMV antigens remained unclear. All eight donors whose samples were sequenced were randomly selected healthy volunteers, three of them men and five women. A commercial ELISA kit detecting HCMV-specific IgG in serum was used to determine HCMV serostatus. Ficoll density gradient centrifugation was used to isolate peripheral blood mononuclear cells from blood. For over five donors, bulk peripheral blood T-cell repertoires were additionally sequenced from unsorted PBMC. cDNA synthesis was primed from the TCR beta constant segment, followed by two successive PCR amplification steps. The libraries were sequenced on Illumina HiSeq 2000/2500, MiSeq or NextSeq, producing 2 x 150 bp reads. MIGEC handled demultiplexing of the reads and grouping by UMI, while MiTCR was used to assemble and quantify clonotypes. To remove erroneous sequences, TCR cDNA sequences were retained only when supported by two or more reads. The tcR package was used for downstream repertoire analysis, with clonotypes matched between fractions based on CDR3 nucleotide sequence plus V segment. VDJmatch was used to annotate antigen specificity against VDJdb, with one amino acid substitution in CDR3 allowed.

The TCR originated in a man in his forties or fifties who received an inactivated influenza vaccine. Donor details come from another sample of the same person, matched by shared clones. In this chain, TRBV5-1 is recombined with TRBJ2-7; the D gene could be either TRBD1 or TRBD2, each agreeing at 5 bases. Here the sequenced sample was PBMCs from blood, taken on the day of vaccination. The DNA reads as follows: TGCGCCAGCTCAGGACAACCGTCGGGGGAGCAGTACTTC. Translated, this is CASSGQPSGEQYF.